These T cell receptor beta chains were read from a single sample in a study of blood T cell repertoires in COVID-19. TCRdb keeps only in-frame clones here, not all; method: immunoSEQ multiplex PCR. The table lists roughly 210,000 clones, about 88% of them singletons, with over 1.5% in the top ten. The sequenced sample consisted of peripheral blood. The origin of the receptors is a man in his sixties or seventies with acute or convalescent COVID-19. Each CDR3 is given with its conserved first and last residue. Fields, in order: V gene, CDR3 protein.

TRBV30 | CAWSSGFGYTF
TRBV27 | CASRKGGRPEGYTF
TRBV6-5 | CASSYSSSGANVLTF
TRBV19 | CATSIRYRINEQYF
TRBV7-6 | CASRPGTLYGYTF
TRBV5-6 | CASSYTSGELFF
TRBV19 | CASSIRQGRTGELFF
TRBV5-1 | CASSLYGQGSSYEQYF
TRBV7-3 | CASSRGTGVGKNIQYF
TRBV18 | CASVEGRDTQYF
TRBV5-6 | CASSWGQGAYGYTF
TRBV7-9 | CASSLTPNTEAFF
TRBV10-3 | CAISGGTGTSTDTQYF
TRBV7-2 | CASSLGLREKLFF
TRBV3-1/TRBV3-2 | CASSGTGTAFLNSPLHF
TRBV9 | CASSLGTGKGQETQYF
TRBV6-5 | CAGETGSTDTQYF
TRBV28 | CASSLVGQGLADTQYF
TRBV7-2 | CASSKGLAGSSYEQYF
TRBV7-9 | CASLGQGRAGEAFF